The rows below give T cell receptor beta chains drawn from one sample of a study of technical replicates of blood from a few donors. Sequencing was performed with immunoSEQ multiplex PCR; in TCRdb, only in-frame clones are kept and a portion is missing. The sample yields about 68,000 clones, about 97% seen once. The sample was T cells isolated from PBMCs. The source of these receptors is a human donor in good health. The CDR3 runs from the conserved cysteine through the conserved F or W. Fields, in order: J gene, V gene, D gene, CDR3 DNA, CDR3 protein. D genes are given only for firm matches.

TRBJ2-2 | TRBV7-9 | TRBD2 | TGTGCCAGCAGCTTGGCCCCGGGACTAGCGGACACCGGGGAGCTGTTTTTT | CASSLAPGLADTGELFF
TRBJ2-5 | TRBV6-6 | . | TGTGCCAGCATTCAAAGCGGAGGGACCCAGTACTTC | CASIQSGGTQYF
TRBJ1-1 | TRBV12-5 | . | TGTGCTAGTGGTTTACTCGGGCGGGGAGCGGCTTTCTTT | CASGLLGRGAAFF
TRBJ2-3 | TRBV25-1 | . | TGTGCCAGCAGTGAATTGACTGGCACAGATACGCAGTATTTT | CASSELTGTDTQYF
TRBJ2-1 | TRBV29-1 | . | TGCAGCGTTGTCAGGGTTGAGCAGTTCTTC | CSVVRVEQFF
TRBJ2-7 | TRBV9 | . | TGTGCCAGCAGCGTAGCGGGGGACTTTAATTACGAGCAGTACTTC | CASSVAGDFNYEQYF
TRBJ1-1 | TRBV5-5 | . | TGTGCCAGCAGCCTCACAGGGTACACTGAAGCTTTCTTT | CASSLTGYTEAFF
TRBJ2-7 | TRBV29-1 | . | TGCAGCGTTGCAGGCTCCCCTGGGCAGGGAATATACGAGCAGTACTTC | CSVAGSPGQGIYEQYF
TRBJ2-2 | TRBV7-2 | TRBD2 | TGTGCCAGCAGCACCAGCGCGCTAGCGGGAACCGTTACCGGGGAGCTGTTTTTT | CASSTSALAGTVTGELFF
TRBJ2-5 | TRBV6-6 | . | TGTGCCAGCAGTTGGGACACATCGGAGACCCAGTACTTC | CASSWDTSETQYF